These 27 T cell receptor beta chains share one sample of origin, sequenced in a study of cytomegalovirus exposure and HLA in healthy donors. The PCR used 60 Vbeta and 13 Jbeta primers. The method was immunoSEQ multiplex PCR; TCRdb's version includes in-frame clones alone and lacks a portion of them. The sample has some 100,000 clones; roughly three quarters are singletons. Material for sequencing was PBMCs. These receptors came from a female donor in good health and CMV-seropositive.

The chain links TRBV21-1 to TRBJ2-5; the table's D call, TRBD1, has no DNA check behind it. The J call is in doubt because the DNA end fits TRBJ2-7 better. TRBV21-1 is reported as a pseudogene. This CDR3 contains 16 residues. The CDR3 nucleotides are TGTGCCAGCAGCAAAGTGCCAGGGGAAAGTCACTACGAGCAGTACTTC. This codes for CASSKVPGESHYEQYF.

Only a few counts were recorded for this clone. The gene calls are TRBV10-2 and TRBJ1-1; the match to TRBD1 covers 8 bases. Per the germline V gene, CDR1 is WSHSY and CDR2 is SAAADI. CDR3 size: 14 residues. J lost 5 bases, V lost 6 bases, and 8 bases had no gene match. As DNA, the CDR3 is TGCGCCAGCAGGGGGACAGGAGGAGGGACTGAAGCTTTCTTT. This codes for CASRGTGGGTEAFF.

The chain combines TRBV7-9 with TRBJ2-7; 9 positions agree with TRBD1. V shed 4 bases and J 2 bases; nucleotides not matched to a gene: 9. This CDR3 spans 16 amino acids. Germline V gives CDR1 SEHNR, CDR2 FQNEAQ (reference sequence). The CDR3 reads CASSSASGQGTYEQYF. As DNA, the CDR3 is TGTGCCAGCAGCTCGGCCTCCGGACAGGGGACCTACGAGCAGTACTTC.

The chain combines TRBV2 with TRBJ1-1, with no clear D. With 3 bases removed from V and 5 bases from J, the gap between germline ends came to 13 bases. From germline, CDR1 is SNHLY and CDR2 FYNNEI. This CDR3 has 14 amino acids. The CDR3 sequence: CASSEVTFGTEAFF. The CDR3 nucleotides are TGTGCCAGCAGTGAGGTGACATTTGGAACTGAAGCTTTCTTT.

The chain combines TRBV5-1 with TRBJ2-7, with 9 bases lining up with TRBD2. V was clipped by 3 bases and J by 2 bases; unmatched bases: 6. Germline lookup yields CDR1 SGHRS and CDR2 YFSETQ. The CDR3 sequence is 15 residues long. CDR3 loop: CASSSLAGTTYEQYF. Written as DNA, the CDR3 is TGCGCCAGCAGCTCACTAGCGGGCACGACCTACGAGCAGTACTTC.

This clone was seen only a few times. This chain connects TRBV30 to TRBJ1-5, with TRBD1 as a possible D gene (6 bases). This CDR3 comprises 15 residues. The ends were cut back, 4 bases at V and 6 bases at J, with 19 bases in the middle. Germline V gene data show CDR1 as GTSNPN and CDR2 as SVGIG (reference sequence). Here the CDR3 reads CAWTWGGGTRQPQHF. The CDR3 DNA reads TGTGCCTGGACTTGGGGCGGGGGCACGCGTCAGCCCCAGCATTTT.

The CDR3: CASSHKRGPSQDTEAFF. The CDR3 DNA sequence: TGTGCCAGCAGCCACAAAAGGGGGCCATCCCAGGACACTGAAGCTTTCTTT. V gene TRBV7-6 combines with J gene TRBJ1-1; 7 bases map to TRBD1. This CDR3 has 17 residues. J gave up 3 bases and V 5 bases, and 15 bases lay outside the gene matches. Germline V lookup: CDR1 SGHVS, CDR2 FNYEAQ.

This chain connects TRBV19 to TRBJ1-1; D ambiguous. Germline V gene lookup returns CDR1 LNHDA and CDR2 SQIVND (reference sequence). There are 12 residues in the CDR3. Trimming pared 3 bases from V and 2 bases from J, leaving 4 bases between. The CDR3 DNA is TGTGCCAGTAGTATCGTTAACACTGAAGCTTTCTTT. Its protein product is CASSIVNTEAFF.

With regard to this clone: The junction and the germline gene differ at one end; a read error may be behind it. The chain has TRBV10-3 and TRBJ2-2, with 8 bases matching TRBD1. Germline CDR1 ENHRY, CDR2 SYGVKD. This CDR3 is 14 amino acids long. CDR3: CATSDRADTGGLFF. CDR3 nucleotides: TGTGCCACCTCGGACAGGGCTGACACCGGGGGGCTGTTTTTT.

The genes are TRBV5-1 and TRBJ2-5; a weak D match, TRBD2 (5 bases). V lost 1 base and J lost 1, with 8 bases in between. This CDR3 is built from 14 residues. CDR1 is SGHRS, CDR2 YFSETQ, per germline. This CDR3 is CASSLRLSQETQYF. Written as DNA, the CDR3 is TGCGCCAGCAGCTTGAGACTATCCCAAGAGACCCAGTACTTC.

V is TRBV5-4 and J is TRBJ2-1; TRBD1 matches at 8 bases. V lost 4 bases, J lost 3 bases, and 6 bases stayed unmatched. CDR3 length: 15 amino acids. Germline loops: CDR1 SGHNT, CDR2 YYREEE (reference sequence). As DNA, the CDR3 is TGTGCCAGCAGCCAAGGACAGGGAAACTACAATGAGCAGTTCTTC. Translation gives CASSQGQGNYNEQFF.

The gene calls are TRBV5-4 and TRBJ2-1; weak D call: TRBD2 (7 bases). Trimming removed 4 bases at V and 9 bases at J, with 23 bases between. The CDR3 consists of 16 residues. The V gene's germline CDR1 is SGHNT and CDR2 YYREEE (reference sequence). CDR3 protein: CASSPGGGAVRIEQFF. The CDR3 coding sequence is TGTGCCAGCAGCCCTGGAGGGGGGGCCGTTAGAATTGAGCAGTTCTTC.

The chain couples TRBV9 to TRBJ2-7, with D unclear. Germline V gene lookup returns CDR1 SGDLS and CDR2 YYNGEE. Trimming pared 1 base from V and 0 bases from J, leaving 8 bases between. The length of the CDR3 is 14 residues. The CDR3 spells CASSVTLISYEQYF. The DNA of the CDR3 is TGTGCCAGCAGCGTAACCCTAATCTCCTACGAGCAGTACTTC.

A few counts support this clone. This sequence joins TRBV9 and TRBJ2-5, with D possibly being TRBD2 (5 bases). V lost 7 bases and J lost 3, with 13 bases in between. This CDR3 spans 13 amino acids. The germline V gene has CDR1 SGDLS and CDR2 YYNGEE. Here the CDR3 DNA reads TGTGCCAGCGCTCCGAGGGCCAAAGAGACCCAGTACTTC. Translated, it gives CASAPRAKETQYF. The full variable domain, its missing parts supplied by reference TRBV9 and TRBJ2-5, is DSGVTQTPKHLITATGQRVTLRCSPRSGDLSVYWYQQSLDQGLQFLIQYYNGEERAKGNILERFSAQQFPDLHSELNLSSLELGDSALYFCASAPRAKETQYFGPGTRLLVL.

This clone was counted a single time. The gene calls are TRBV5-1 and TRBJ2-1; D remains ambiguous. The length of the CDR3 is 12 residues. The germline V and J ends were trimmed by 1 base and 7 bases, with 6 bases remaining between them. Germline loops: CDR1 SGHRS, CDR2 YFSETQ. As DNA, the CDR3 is TGCGCCAGCAGCTTGACAACGAATGAGCAGTTCTTC. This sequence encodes CASSLTTNEQFF.

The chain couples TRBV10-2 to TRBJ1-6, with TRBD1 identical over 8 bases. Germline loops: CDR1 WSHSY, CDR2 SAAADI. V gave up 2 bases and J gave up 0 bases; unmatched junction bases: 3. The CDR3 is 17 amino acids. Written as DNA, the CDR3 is TGCGCCAGCAGTGAGGACAGGGGAAACTCCTATAATTCACCCCTCCACTTT. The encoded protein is CASSEDRGNSYNSPLHF.

CDR3 amino acids: CASRARGGAVTGELFF. CDR3 DNA sequence: TGTGCCAGCAGGGCCCGGGGGGGAGCGGTCACCGGGGAGCTGTTTTTT. This chain uses TRBV25-1 with TRBJ2-2; TRBD2 matches at 8 bases. The CDR3 totals 16 residues. Looked up from germline, CDR1 is MGHDK and CDR2 is SYGVNS. J lost 4 bases, V lost 6 bases, and 10 bases had no gene match.

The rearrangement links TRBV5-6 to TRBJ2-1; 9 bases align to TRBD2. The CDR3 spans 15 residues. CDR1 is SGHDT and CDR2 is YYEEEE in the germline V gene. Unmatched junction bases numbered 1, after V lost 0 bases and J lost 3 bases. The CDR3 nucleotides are TGTGCCAGCAGCTTGGGGCGGGGGGGCTACAATGAGCAGTTCTTC. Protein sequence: CASSLGRGGYNEQFF.

CDR3 sequence (DNA): TGTGCCAGCAGGCTTCCGGGGGGCACAGATACGCAGTATTTT. This encodes CASRLPGGTDTQYF. The V gene is TRBV2, the J gene TRBJ2-3, with D possibly TRBD2 on 6 matching bases. CDR1 SNHLY and CDR2 FYNNEI come from the germline V gene. The CDR3 consists of 14 residues. Trimming removed 6 bases at V and 1 base at J, with 11 bases between.

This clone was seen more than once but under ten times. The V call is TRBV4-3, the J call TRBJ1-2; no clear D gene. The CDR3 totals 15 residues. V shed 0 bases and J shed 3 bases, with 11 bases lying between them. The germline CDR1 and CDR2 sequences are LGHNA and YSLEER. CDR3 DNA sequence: TGCGCCAGCAGCCAAGACCACAGCCCGGACTATGGCTACACCTTC. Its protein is CASSQDHSPDYGYTF.

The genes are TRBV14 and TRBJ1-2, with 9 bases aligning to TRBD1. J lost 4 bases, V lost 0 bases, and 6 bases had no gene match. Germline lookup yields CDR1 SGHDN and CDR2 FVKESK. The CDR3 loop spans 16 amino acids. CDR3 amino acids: CASSQDGTGRRYGYTF. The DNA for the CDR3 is TGTGCCAGCAGCCAAGATGGGACAGGGCGACGCTATGGCTACACCTTC. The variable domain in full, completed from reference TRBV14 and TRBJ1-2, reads EAGVTQFPSHSVIEKGQTVTLRCDPISGHDNLYWYRRVMGKEIKFLLHFVKESKQDESGMPNNRFLAERTGGTYSTLKVQPAELEDSGVYFCASSQDGTGRRYGYTFGSGTRLTVV.

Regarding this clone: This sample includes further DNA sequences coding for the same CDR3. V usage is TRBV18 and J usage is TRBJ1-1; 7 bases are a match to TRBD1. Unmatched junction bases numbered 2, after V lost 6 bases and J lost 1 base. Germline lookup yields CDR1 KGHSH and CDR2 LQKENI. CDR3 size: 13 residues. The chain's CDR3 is CASSQGGNTEAFF. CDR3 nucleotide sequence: TGTGCCAGCTCCCAGGGGGGGAACACTGAAGCTTTCTTT.

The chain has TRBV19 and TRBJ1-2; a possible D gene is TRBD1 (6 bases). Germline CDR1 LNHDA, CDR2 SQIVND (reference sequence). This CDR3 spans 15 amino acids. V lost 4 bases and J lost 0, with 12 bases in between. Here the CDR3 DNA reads TGTGCCAGTAGTACCCAGACAGGAGCTAACTATGGCTACACCTTC. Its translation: CASSTQTGANYGYTF. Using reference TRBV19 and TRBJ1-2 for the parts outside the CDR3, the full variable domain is DGGITQSPKYLFRKEGQNVTLSCEQNLNHDAMYWYRQDPGQGLRLIYYSQIVNDFQKGDIAEGYSVSREKKESFPLTVTSAQKNPTAFYLCASSTQTGANYGYTFGSGTRLTVV.

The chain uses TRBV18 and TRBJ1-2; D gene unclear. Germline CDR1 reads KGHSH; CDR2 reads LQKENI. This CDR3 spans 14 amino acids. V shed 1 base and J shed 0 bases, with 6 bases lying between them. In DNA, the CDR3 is TGTGCCAGCTCACCACTGGCAACTAACTATGGCTACACCTTC. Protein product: CASSPLATNYGYTF.

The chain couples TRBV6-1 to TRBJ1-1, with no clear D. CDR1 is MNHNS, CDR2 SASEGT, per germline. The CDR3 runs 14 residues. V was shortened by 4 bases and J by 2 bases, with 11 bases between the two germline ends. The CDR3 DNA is TGTGCCAGCAGTGGGGCATTAGGTAACACTGAAGCTTTCTTT. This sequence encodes CASSGALGNTEAFF.

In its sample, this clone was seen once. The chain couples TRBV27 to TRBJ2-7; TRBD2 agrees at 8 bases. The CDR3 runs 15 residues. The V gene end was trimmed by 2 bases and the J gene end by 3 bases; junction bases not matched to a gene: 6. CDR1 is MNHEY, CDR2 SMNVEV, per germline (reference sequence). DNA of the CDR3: TGTGCCAGCAGTTTAGGGAGTAGCGGGGTCTACGAGCAGTACTTC. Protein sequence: CASSLGSSGVYEQYF.

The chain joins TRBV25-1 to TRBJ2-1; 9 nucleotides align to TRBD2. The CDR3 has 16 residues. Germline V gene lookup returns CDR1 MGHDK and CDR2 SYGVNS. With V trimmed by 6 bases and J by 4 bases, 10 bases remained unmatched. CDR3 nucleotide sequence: TGTGCCAGCAGCCCCGGGAGCGGGAGGTCATACAATGAGCAGTTCTTC. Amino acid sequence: CASSPGSGRSYNEQFF.